This T cell receptor beta chain was obtained from a study of blood T cells in healthy people across ages. Germline CDR1 is MDHEN and CDR2 is SYDVKM. After removal of 4 bases from V and 5 bases from J, the junction contained 9 bases not matched to a gene. The length of the CDR3 is 16 residues. Researchers report isolating at least 6 million PBMCs per sample. This clonotype has just a few counts. No antigen is known for it. Broader study findings: Researchers judged that diversity estimates from one million T cells fell short of true values.

A second 7 to 11 cycle PCR used barcoded and J-beta primers. Every sample produced at least 2.5 million CDR3-containing paired-end reads. In TCRdb, the 5' RACE reads were re-called with MiXCR into one record per CDR3 protein. The sample holds 800,000 to 950,000 distinct CDR3 sequences, under 50% seen once. V gene TRBV28 combines with J gene TRBJ2-3; 10 bases align to TRBD2. The material sequenced was blood. This sequence originates from a man younger than 40 in good health. This CDR3 is CASSSISGGAIDTQYF. The CDR3 DNA follows: TGTGCCAGCAGTTCCATCAGCGGGGGGGCCATAGATACGCAGTATTTT.